The clone carrying this T cell receptor (beta chain) has at least ten counts. TCR beta CDR3 was amplified from genomic DNA by two-round multiplex PCR. Primers specific to each TRBV and TRBJ gene were used in first-round PCR. TCRdb independently ran MiXCR on the multiplex PCR reads; one entry per CDR3 protein. The sample records over 20,000 distinct CDR3 sequences, about 34% being singletons. These data belong to a study of prognosis after radiotherapy for stage I lung cancer. Germline assignment: CDR1 LNHDA and CDR2 SQIVND (reference sequence). V lost 3 bases, J lost 4 bases, and 7 bases lay in between. This CDR3 has 13 amino acids.

The sequences come from PBMCs, collected before or after stereotactic body radiation therapy (not recorded which). The receptor's source is a donor aged 50 or older with non-small cell lung cancer. V is TRBV19 and J is TRBJ1-3, with no clear D. CDR3 in DNA: TGTGCCAGTAGTATCCAGGCAGGAAACACCATATATTTT. This sequence encodes CASSIQAGNTIYF.